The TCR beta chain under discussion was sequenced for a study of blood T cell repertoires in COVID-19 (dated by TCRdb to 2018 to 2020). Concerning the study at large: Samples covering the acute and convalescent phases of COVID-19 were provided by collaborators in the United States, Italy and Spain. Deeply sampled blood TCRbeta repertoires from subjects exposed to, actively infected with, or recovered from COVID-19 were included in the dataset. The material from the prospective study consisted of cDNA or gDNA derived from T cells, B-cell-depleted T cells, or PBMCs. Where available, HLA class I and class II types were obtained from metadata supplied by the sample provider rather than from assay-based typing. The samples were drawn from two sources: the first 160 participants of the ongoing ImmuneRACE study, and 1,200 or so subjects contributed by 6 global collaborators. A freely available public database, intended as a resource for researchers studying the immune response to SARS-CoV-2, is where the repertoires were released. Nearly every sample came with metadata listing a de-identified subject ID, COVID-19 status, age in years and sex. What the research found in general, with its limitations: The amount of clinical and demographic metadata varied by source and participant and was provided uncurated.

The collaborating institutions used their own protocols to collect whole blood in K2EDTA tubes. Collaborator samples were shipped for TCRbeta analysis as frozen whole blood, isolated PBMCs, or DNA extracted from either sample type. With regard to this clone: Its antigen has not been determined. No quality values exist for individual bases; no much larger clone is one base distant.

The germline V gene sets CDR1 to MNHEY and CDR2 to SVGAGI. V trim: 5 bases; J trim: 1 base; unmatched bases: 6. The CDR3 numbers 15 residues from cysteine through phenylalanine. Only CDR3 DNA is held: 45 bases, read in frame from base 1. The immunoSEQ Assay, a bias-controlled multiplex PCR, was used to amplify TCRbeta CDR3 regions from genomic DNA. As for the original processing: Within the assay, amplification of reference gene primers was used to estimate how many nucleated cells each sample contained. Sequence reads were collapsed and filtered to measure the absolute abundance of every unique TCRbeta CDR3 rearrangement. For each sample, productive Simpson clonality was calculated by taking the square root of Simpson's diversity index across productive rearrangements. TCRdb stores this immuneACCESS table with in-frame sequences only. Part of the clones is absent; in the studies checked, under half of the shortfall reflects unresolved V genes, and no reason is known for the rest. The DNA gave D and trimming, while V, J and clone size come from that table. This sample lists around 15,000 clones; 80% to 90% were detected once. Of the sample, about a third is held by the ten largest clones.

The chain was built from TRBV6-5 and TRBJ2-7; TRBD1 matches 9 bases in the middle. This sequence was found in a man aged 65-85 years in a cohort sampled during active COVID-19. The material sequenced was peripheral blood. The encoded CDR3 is CASSIRQGVSYEQYF. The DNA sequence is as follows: TGTGCCAGCAGTATTCGACAGGGGGTTTCCTACGAGCAGTACTTC.